This T cell receptor beta chain was profiled in a study of sequential checkpoint blockade in melanoma (dated by TCRdb to 2018 to 2020). The study in broad terms: Using 1:1 randomization, the trial assigned patients either to first-line nivolumab followed by ipilimumab (arm A) or to ipilimumab followed by nivolumab (arm B). Maintenance nivolumab came after both trial sequences.

The study at large found these results: Validation of the response-prediction model combining TCR metrics and mutation burden is needed in larger, independent patient cohorts.

The sample holds a few counts of this clone. Its antigen target is currently unknown. Base qualities are not at hand, and no much larger clone is one base apart. TCRbeta CDR3 regions were immunosequenced from genomic DNA with the immunoSEQ Assay. Genomic DNA was amplified by bias-controlled multiplex PCR before high-throughput sequencing. The original pipeline was this. To quantify the absolute abundance of each unique TCRbeta CDR3 region, the sequences were collapsed and filtered. Clonality, defined as 1 minus Pielou's evenness, was calculated using only productive rearrangements. A previously published method was used to identify clones whose frequencies were significantly greater in on-treatment samples than in baseline samples. This is the immuneACCESS table as TCRdb keeps it, with only in-frame sequences that have V and J called. A part of the clones is gone; compared with another copy, unresolved V genes explain less than half, and the rest is unexplained. The V and J calls and clone size come from that table; D and trimming were worked out from the DNA. The sample table shows approximately 6,100 clones, and approximately 50% are seen once. Less than 20% of the sample lies in the top ten.

For CDR1 and CDR2, the germline V gene lists MNHEY and SVGAGI. From cysteine to phenylalanine, the CDR3 is 15 amino acids long. Left in the record is the CDR3 DNA by itself, 45 bases read in frame from the first base. V trim: 0 bases; J trim: 1 base; unmatched bases: 1. According to the study, the label for this sample's treatment or condition signals: randomized to nivolumab then ipilimumab (arm A) or the reverse (arm B). Prior DNA-damaging chemotherapy had not been received by any trial patient. On a FACS Aria II flow cytometer, live CD3+CD8+ cells that were negative for CD19 and CD56 were sorted from thawed PBMCs. Samples came from patients with melanoma in CheckMate 064, a randomized, open-label phase II trial of sequential checkpoint blockade. Leukapheresis was used to collect peripheral blood mononuclear cells, which were then purified with Ficoll-Paque and frozen in human serum with roughly 9.8% DMSO. Purity of sorted blood CD3+CD8+ cells was verified at >95% immediately after sorting, followed by DNA extraction.

The chain joins TRBV6-5 to TRBJ2-7; TRBD1 fits 9 bases in the junction. This TCR came from a human donor with melanoma. The specimen was CD8+ T cells sorted from blood (inferred from file names), collected from a patient given nivolumab and ipilimumab in sequence. The DNA reads TGTGCCAGCAGTTACTCGGGGACAGGGTCCTACGAGCAGTACTTC. Its protein reads: CASSYSGTGSYEQYF.